A selection of T cell receptor beta chains follows, all from one sample in a study of beta chain features in type 1 diabetes. Sequenced by immunoSEQ multiplex PCR; TCRdb stores in-frame clones only, minus some. The table includes some 700,000 clones, about an eighth detected once. Sequencing was performed on naive CD4+ T cells from blood. Receptors were obtained from a man between 18 and 35 years old with type 1 diabetes. CDR3s include the opening cysteine and the closing phenylalanine or tryptophan. The D gene is left open where the match is weak. Clone size appears in some rows only: once, few, many, or a class for an expanded clone.

v_gene: TRBV4-1
abundance: NA
d_gene: NA
j_gene: TRBJ2-2
CDR3aa: CASSQEQAFVHTGELFF
CDR3nt: TGCGCCAGCAGCCAAGAACAGGCTTTTGTTCACACCGGGGAGCTGTTTTTT

v_gene: TRBV27
abundance: NA
d_gene: NA
j_gene: TRBJ2-3
CDR3aa: CASSIADTQYF
CDR3nt: TGTGCCAGCAGTATCGCAGATACGCAGTATTTT

v_gene: TRBV5-1
abundance: NA
d_gene: NA
j_gene: TRBJ2-5
CDR3aa: CASSLGGDQETQYF
CDR3nt: TGCGCCAGCAGCTTGGGCGGGGACCAAGAGACCCAGTACTTC

v_gene: TRBV5-6
abundance: few
d_gene: NA
j_gene: TRBJ1-6
CDR3aa: CASNPRDIGTLHF
CDR3nt: TGTGCCAGCAACCCCCGGGACATCGGGACCCTCCACTTT

v_gene: TRBV11-3
abundance: few
d_gene: TRBD1
j_gene: TRBJ2-4
CDR3aa: CASSLGDDRGLKNIQYF
CDR3nt: TGTGCCAGCAGCTTAGGGGATGACAGGGGGTTAAAAAACATTCAGTACTTC

v_gene: TRBV30
abundance: NA
d_gene: NA
j_gene: TRBJ1-6
CDR3aa: CAWSVVAGRDSPLHF
CDR3nt: TGTGCCTGGAGTGTTGTGGCAGGGCGAGATTCACCCCTCCACTTT

v_gene: TRBV9
abundance: few
d_gene: TRBD1
j_gene: TRBJ1-5
CDR3aa: CASSVGTEPNQPQHF
CDR3nt: TGTGCCAGCAGCGTCGGGACAGAACCCAATCAGCCCCAGCATTTT

v_gene: TRBV4-2
abundance: NA
d_gene: TRBD1
j_gene: TRBJ2-7
CDR3aa: CASSQEGQGPYEQYF
CDR3nt: TGTGCCAGCAGCCAAGAGGGACAGGGGCCCTACGAGCAGTACTTC

v_gene: TRBV5-1
abundance: NA
d_gene: TRBD1
j_gene: TRBJ1-6
CDR3aa: CASSLQGPESPLHF
CDR3nt: TGCGCCAGCAGCCTACAGGGGCCGGAGTCACCCCTCCACTTT

v_gene: TRBV7-9
abundance: NA
d_gene: NA
j_gene: TRBJ1-1
CDR3aa: CASSLEAVMNTEAFF
CDR3nt: TGTGCCAGCAGCTTAGAGGCAGTCATGAACACTGAAGCTTTCTTT

v_gene: TRBV5-1
abundance: NA
d_gene: TRBD2
j_gene: TRBJ2-1
CDR3aa: CASSMTSGGLIEQFF
CDR3nt: TGCGCCAGCAGCATGACTAGCGGGGGGCTTATTGAGCAGTTCTTC

v_gene: TRBV5-1
abundance: NA
d_gene: NA
j_gene: TRBJ1-2
CDR3aa: CASSFGEGWDGYTF
CDR3nt: TGCGCCAGCAGCTTCGGGGAAGGATGGGATGGCTACACCTTC

v_gene: TRBV30
abundance: few
d_gene: NA
j_gene: TRBJ2-6
CDR3aa: CAWRGSLLPGANVLTF
CDR3nt: TGTGCCTGGAGGGGGTCCCTTCTCCCTGGGGCCAACGTCCTGACTTTC

v_gene: TRBV4-1
abundance: few
d_gene: NA
j_gene: TRBJ1-6
CDR3aa: CASSPMGGKESPLHF
CDR3nt: TGCGCCAGCAGCCCAATGGGGGGTAAGGAATCACCCCTCCACTTT

v_gene: TRBV28
abundance: few
d_gene: NA
j_gene: TRBJ2-2
CDR3aa: CASMGDAANTGELFF
CDR3nt: TGTGCCAGCATGGGGGACGCCGCGAACACCGGGGAGCTGTTTTTT

v_gene: TRBV28
abundance: NA
d_gene: TRBD1
j_gene: TRBJ1-1
CDR3aa: CASRGQGLYTEAFF
CDR3nt: TGTGCCAGCAGGGGACAGGGGTTGTACACTGAAGCTTTCTTT

v_gene: TRBV7-7
abundance: few
d_gene: NA
j_gene: TRBJ2-5
CDR3aa: CASSLIGSGVLETQYF
CDR3nt: TGTGCTAGCAGCTTAATCGGCTCGGGGGTTCTAGAGACCCAGTACTTC